This TCR beta chain was recorded in a study of CD8 T cells in Susac syndrome (dated by TCRdb to the late 2010s). Looking at the study overall: Whether CD8+ T cell activation and differentiation in Susac syndrome was antigen driven was tested using repertoire sequencing.

The CDR3 runs 15 residues from the cysteine to the phenylalanine. Left in the record is the CDR3 DNA by itself, 45 bases read in frame from the first base. The germline V gene (reference sequence) sets CDR1 to DFQATT and CDR2 to SNEGSKA. Germline trimming: 5 bases from V, 7 bases from J; junction bases outside gene matches: 14. RNA was extracted with the RNeasy kit and 0.5 to 1 ug was reverse transcribed using random hexamers. The immunoSEQ multiplex PCR assay, which covers 54 Vbeta and 13 Jbeta segments, was used to amplify TCR beta CDR3 regions. Bias from PCR amplification was corrected by using a synthetic template baseline for primer optimization and for computational correction. The published analysis was carried out like this. Reads were annotated to V, D and J genes per IMGT and analyzed with immunoSEQ Analyzer, keeping only productive sequences. Clonality was computed as one minus Shannon entropy normalized by log2 of the number of productive unique sequences. For each patient and control, public and private clones were evaluated among the 100 most prevalent clones. Susac-specific clones were defined as absent from healthy and MS cohorts, over a thousand published viral clones and other ImmuneACCESS disease sequences. Through fastp at Q25 and MiXCR, TCRdb rebuilt clones from the public reads, retaining in-frame beta chains. Every CDR3 protein is listed once, alongside the most common genes and DNA of its rows. In this record, the V and J calls reflect TCRdb's handling and not the investigators' own analysis. Across this sample there are about 180,000 distinct CDR3 sequences, with about 94% seen only once. The ten most abundant clones make up around 0.097% of the sample.

Peripheral blood CD8+ and CD4+ T cells from healthy donors, Susac syndrome patients and multiple sclerosis patients were profiled using high-throughput TCR beta sequencing. Multiple sclerosis controls were treatment-naive patients with stable or active relapsing-remitting disease fulfilling revised McDonald criteria. Bulk CD8+ and CD4+ T cells were purified magnetically by negative isolation, whereas CD8+ TEMRA cells were enriched by FACS. Blood was collected in EDTA tubes and processed within 24 hours, with PBMCs isolated through density gradient centrifugation. PBMCs intended for TCR sequencing were frozen in liquid nitrogen and were later thawed in a 37 degrees C water bath. The sorted or isolated CD4+, CD8+ and CD8+ TEMRA cells reached a purity of at least 90%. What the research found in general, with its limitations: The study acknowledged that relatively few individuals were included in the TCR sequencing and HLA analysis.

Comments on this clonotype: Its recognized antigen is unknown. Per-base quality was not reported, and no clone a single base away is much larger than it.

The sequence derives from a human donor with multiple sclerosis. Sequencing input: CD4+ T cells from PBMCs. The rearrangement combines TRBV20-1 with TRBJ2-3, and 8 junctional nucleotides match TRBD2. The DNA sequence is as follows: TGCAGTGCTGAAAAGGCTAGCGGGTCGAGGCATACGCAGTATTTT. Translated, this gives CSAEKASGSRHTQYF.